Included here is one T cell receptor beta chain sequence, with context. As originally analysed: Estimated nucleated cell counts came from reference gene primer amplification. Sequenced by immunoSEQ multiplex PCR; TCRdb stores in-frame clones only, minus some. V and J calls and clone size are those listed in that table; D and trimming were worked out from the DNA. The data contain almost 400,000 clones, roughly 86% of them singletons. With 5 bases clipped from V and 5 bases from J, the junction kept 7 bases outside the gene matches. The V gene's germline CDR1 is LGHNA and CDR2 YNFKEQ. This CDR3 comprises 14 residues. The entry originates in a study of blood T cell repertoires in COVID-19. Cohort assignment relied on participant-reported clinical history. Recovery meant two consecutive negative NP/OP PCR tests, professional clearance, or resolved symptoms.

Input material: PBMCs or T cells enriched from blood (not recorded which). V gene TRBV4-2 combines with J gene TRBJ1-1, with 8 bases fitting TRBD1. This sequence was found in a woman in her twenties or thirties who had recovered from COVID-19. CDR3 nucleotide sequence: TGTGCCAGCAGCGCGACAGGGGTTGGAACTGAAGCTTTCTTT. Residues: CASSATGVGTEAFF.